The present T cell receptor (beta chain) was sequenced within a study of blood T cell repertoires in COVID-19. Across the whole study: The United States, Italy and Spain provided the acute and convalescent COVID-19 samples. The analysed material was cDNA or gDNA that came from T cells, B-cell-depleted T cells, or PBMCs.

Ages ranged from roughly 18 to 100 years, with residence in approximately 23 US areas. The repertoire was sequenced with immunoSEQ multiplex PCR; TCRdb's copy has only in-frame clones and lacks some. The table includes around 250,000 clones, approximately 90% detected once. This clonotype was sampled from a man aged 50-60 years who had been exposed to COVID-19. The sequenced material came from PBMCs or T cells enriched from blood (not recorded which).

The chain's CDR3 is CASRSGTRQFF. CDR3 nucleotide sequence: TGTGCCAGCAGAAGTGGGACAAGGCAGTTCTTC. The chain recombines TRBV28 with TRBJ2-1; D perhaps matches TRBD1 (6 bases). The germline gives CDR1 MDHEN, CDR2 SYDVKM. This CDR3 is 11 amino acids long. The germline V and J ends were trimmed by 6 bases and 12 bases, with 12 bases remaining between them.